A selection of T cell receptor beta chains follows, all from one sample in a study of T cell responses to AZD1222 COVID-19 vaccine. Profiling relied on immunoSEQ multiplex PCR, and the TCRdb table lists in-frame clones only, not all of them. The data show some 120,000 clones, with approximately 86% seen just once and around 3% held by the top ten. Sequenced here: peripheral blood, sampled 28 days after the second AZD1222 dose. The origin of the receptors is an adult who received the AZD1222 COVID-19 vaccine. Both conserved end residues are part of each CDR3. D genes are given only for firm matches. Not all rows give a size; the values are once, few, many and, for expanded clones, a class.

J gene | V gene | clone size | D gene | CDR3 DNA | CDR3 protein
TRBJ1-4 | TRBV28 | NA | NA | TGTGCCAGCAGTTTATCGGCCCCACGGGAAAAACTGTTTTTT | CASSLSAPREKLFF
TRBJ1-3 | TRBV5-5 | NA | NA | TGTGCCAGCAGCTTGGGGCAAACAGGGTATTTCTCTGGAAACACCATATATTTT | CASSLGQTGYFSGNTIYF
TRBJ2-7 | TRBV30 | NA | NA | TGTGCCTGGAGTGTACAGGGACAAAGGCTCGAGCAGTACTTC | CAWSVQGQRLEQYF
TRBJ1-4 | TRBV6-1 | NA | TRBD1 | TGTGCCAGCAGTGGGACAGGGGAAAGGATTTGGGAAAAACTGTTTTTT | CASSGTGERIWEKLFF
TRBJ2-3 | TRBV7-6 | NA | TRBD2 | TGTGCCAGCAGCCCACAAGTAGCGGGGGGGGAGTATTTT | CASSPQVAGGEYF
TRBJ2-7 | TRBV11-3 | NA | NA | TGTGCCAGCAGTCTTTCCTCGACAGTCCTCGGGGAGCAGTACTTC | CASSLSSTVLGEQYF
TRBJ1-3 | TRBV11-2 | NA | NA | TGTGCCAGCAGCTTCGGGGGAGGGAGCTCTGGAAACACCATATATTTT | CASSFGGGSSGNTIYF
TRBJ2-5 | TRBV11-3 | NA | NA | TGTGCCAGCAGCTTAGCTCAACTGGGTCCCCAGTACTTC | CASSLAQLGPQYF
TRBJ1-2 | TRBV5-1 | once | NA | TGCGCCAGCAGCTTGGTCCTCGGGGGTGGCTACACCTTC | CASSLVLGGGYTF
TRBJ2-5 | TRBV2 | NA | TRBD1 | TGTGCCAGCAGTGGTGACAGGGTTGAAGAGACCCAGTACTTC | CASSGDRVEETQYF
TRBJ1-1 | TRBV5-1 | NA | NA | TGCGCCAGCAGCCGAGGGACACAAATGAACACTGAAGCTTTCTTT | CASSRGTQMNTEAFF
TRBJ1-6 | TRBV7-8 | NA | NA | TGTGCCAGCAGCTTAGTTAGTAATTCACCCCTCCACTTT | CASSLVSNSPLHF
TRBJ2-1 | TRBV9 | NA | NA | TGTGCCAGCAGCGTAGAGTCTAGGAATGAGCAGTTCTTC | CASSVESRNEQFF
TRBJ1-5 | TRBV28 | NA | NA | TGTGCGGAGGGGATAGAGGGGAATCAGCCCCAGCATTTT | CAEGIEGNQPQHF
TRBJ1-1 | TRBV19 | NA | NA | TGTGCCAGTGACGACAGGCCGGCTGCGACTGAAGCTTTCTTT | CASDDRPAATEAFF
TRBJ1-4 | TRBV4-3 | NA | TRBD1 | TGCGCCAGCAGCCAAGAGGGGGGGACAGGGGCCGAAAAACTGTTTTTT | CASSQEGGTGAEKLFF
TRBJ1-6 | TRBV3-1/TRBV3-2 | NA | NA | TGTGCCAGCAGCCAAGTCCGGGGCATTTCACCCCTCCACTTT | CASSQVRGISPLHF
TRBJ1-5 | TRBV7-9 | few | NA | TGTGCCAGCAGTCGTACAGGGTATCAGCCCCAGCATTTT | CASSRTGYQPQHF
TRBJ1-1 | TRBV10-3 | NA | TRBD1 | TGTGCCACCGAGACAGGGGCGCGTGGTAACACTGAAGCTTTCTTT | CATETGARGNTEAFF
TRBJ2-3 | TRBV4-3 | NA | TRBD2 | TGCGCCAGCAGCCACGGACTAGCGGGGGGGACCAGCACAGATACGCAGTATTTT | CASSHGLAGGTSTDTQYF
TRBJ1-4 | TRBV27 | NA | NA | TGTGCCAGCAGCCCCGGGGGGATAAAACTGTTTTTT | CASSPGGIKLFF
TRBJ1-3 | TRBV19 | NA | NA | TGTGCCAGTAACCCCAGGACCCTCACTGGAAACACCATATATTTT | CASNPRTLTGNTIYF
TRBJ1-2 | TRBV7-9 | NA | TRBD1 | TGTGCCAGCAGCGCGCAGGGGGACGTTGGCTACACCTTC | CASSAQGDVGYTF
TRBJ2-1 | TRBV9 | few | NA | TGTGCCAGCAGCGTAGATTCTACCAACAATGAGCAGTTCTTC | CASSVDSTNNEQFF
TRBJ1-2 | TRBV25-1 | NA | NA | TGTGCCAGCGAAGCCGAAGGATATGGCTACACCTTC | CASEAEGYGYTF
TRBJ2-2 | TRBV5-4 | NA | NA | TGTGCCAGCAGCCCTCTTTCCGGGGAGCTGTTTTTT | CASSPLSGELFF
TRBJ2-2 | TRBV3-1/TRBV3-2 | NA | NA | TGTGCCAGCAGCCAAGATCGATTCCGGGAGCTGTTTTTT | CASSQDRFRELFF
TRBJ1-6 | TRBV7-2 | NA | TRBD1 | TGTGCCAGCAGCATTAGACAGGGGATCGGTTCACCCCTCCACTTT | CASSIRQGIGSPLHF
TRBJ2-2 | TRBV4-3 | NA | TRBD1 | TGCGCCAGCAGCCAAGATCTGGACAGGGTAACCGGGGAGCTGTTTTTT | CASSQDLDRVTGELFF
TRBJ1-2 | TRBV27 | few | TRBD1 | TGTGCCAGCAGTTTATACAGGGGGCTTGGCTACACCTTC | CASSLYRGLGYTF
TRBJ2-2 | TRBV27 | NA | TRBD2 | TGTGCCAGCAGTTTCACGCGGGGGGCCCTCCCCGCCGGGGAGCTGTTTTTT | CASSFTRGALPAGELFF
TRBJ1-2 | TRBV4-1 | few | NA | TGCGCCAGCAGCCATCCAGGAGCCAGGGGTTCGAAAGACTATGGCTACACCTTC | CASSHPGARGSKDYGYTF
TRBJ2-7 | TRBV27 | NA | TRBD2 | TGTGCCAGCAGTTACCGCCGGGGACTAGGGGACGAGCAGTACTTC | CASSYRRGLGDEQYF